A single sample gave rise to the 12 T cell receptor beta chains below, sequenced in a study of T cells in Graves' hyperthyroidism and ophthalmopathy. TCR beta CDR3 regions were amplified from RNA transcripts. HTBI primers were the set used in a first-round RT-PCR of the TCR CDR3. TCRdb ran MiXCR on the multiplex PCR reads and lists one entry per CDR3 protein. Among hundreds of thousands of distinct CDR3 sequences listed, roughly 14% were seen once. The sequencing sample was made of blood. The receptor set was obtained from a woman between 40 and 55 years old with Graves' ophthalmopathy.

This clonotype was detected many times. This sequence joins TRBV12-3 or TRBV12-4 and TRBJ1-5; possibly TRBD1 for D (5 bases). CDR3 size: 13 residues. Trimming took 6 bases from V and 9 from J, leaving 15 bases between them. CDR3 coding DNA: TGTGCCAGCAGCCGACAGACCTTCGGGCCCCAGCATTTT. Residues: CASSRQTFGPQHF.

The chain is built from TRBV4-1 and TRBJ1-1; tentative D call: TRBD1 (6 bases). The germline V and J ends were trimmed by 4 bases and 5 bases, with 17 bases remaining between them. The CDR3 extends over 15 amino acids. Germline V gives CDR1 MGHRA, CDR2 YSYEKL. CDR3 protein: CASSPRTVVGTEAFF. For the CDR3, the DNA is TGCGCCAGCAGCCCGAGGACAGTGGTTGGGACTGAAGCTTTCTTT.

This clonotype has only a few counts. The chain employs TRBV4-2 and TRBJ2-7; TRBD2 matches at 7 bases. Looked up from germline, CDR1 is LGHNA and CDR2 is YNFKEQ. V was pared by 0 bases and J by 2 bases, with 7 bases of the junction left unmatched. The CDR3 runs to 16 residues. CDR3: CASSQDWRETTYEQYF. The CDR3 nucleotides are TGTGCCAGCAGCCAAGATTGGCGGGAGACGACCTACGAGCAGTACTTC.

This rearrangement joins TRBV28 to TRBJ2-5; the D is unclear. Germline CDR1 MDHEN, CDR2 SYDVKM. The CDR3 length is 16 residues. Trimming cost V 6 bases and J 4 bases, with 21 bases left between them. The chain's CDR3 is CASRTSRANGRETQYF. CDR3 DNA sequence: TGTGCCAGCAGGACATCACGGGCCAATGGGCGAGAGACCCAGTACTTC.

This rearrangement joins TRBV5-1 to TRBJ2-2; no definite D call. This CDR3 has 12 residues. Trimming pared 5 bases from V and 1 base from J, leaving 3 bases between. Germline V CDR1 and CDR2: SGHRS, YFSETQ. The CDR3 nucleotides read TGCGCCAGCAGACAGAACACCGGGGAGCTGTTTTTT. This gives the protein CASRQNTGELFF. Complete variable domain (other parts from reference TRBV5-1 and TRBJ2-2): KAGVTQTPRYLIKTRGQQVTLSCSPISGHRSVSWYQQTPGQGLQFLFEYFSETQRNKGNFPGRFSGRQFSNSRSEMNVSTLELGDSALYLCASRQNTGELFFGEGSRLTVL.

This clonotype was seen ten or more times. The genes are TRBV7-3 and TRBJ2-2; D ambiguous. CDR1 is SGHTA and CDR2 is FQGTGA in the germline V gene. Trimming left V 4 bases short and J 13 bases short, with 13 bases between. The CDR3 consists of 12 residues. The CDR3 loop reads CASSSDSARLFF. Written as DNA, the CDR3 is TGTGCCAGCAGCTCCGACTCCGCGAGGCTGTTTTTT.

The sample holds many counts of this clonotype. The gene calls are TRBV29-1 and TRBJ2-5; 8 nucleotides agree with TRBD1. From germline, CDR1 is SQVTM and CDR2 ANQGSEA. The CDR3 covers 13 residues. Losses at the gene ends were 6 bases for V and 5 bases for J; bases not matched to a gene: 8. In nucleotides, the CDR3 is TGCAGCGTCAACCAGGGGGCGAAGGAGACCCAGTACTTC. This gives the protein CSVNQGAKETQYF. Combining the CDR3 with reference TRBV29-1 and TRBJ2-5 gives the whole variable domain SAVISQKPSRDICQRGTSLTIQCQVDSQVTMMFWYRQQPGQSLTLIATANQGSEATYESGFVIDKFPISRPNLTFSTLTVSNMSPEDSSIYLCSVNQGAKETQYFGPGTRLLVL.

V gene TRBV11-3 combines with J gene TRBJ2-7; possibly TRBD2 for D (5 bases). Germline V gives CDR1 SGHNT, CDR2 YENEEA. Trimming took 5 bases from V and 0 from J, leaving 14 bases between them. The CDR3 spans 15 residues. This CDR3 reads CASSPSSGNSYEQYF. In DNA form, the CDR3 reads TGTGCCAGCAGCCCCTCAAGCGGAAACTCCTACGAGCAGTACTTC.

In this sample, this clonotype turned up many times. The CDR3 region is CSASATSGASYEQYF. The CDR3 nucleotides read TGCAGTGCTAGTGCTACTAGCGGGGCGTCCTACGAGCAGTACTTC. This chain joins TRBV20-1 and TRBJ2-7; TRBD2 aligns across 10 bases. There are 15 residues in the CDR3. V shed 3 bases and J 1 base; nucleotides not matched to a gene: 6. CDR1 and CDR2 (germline): DFQATT, SNEGSKA (reference sequence).

The chain joins TRBV12-3 or TRBV12-4 to TRBJ2-2, with D unclear. The CDR3 extends over 13 amino acids. The V end was cut by 0 bases, the J end by 9 bases, with 8 bases between. The CDR3 DNA follows: TGTGCCAGCAGTTTAGCGGTCTTCCGGGAGCTGTTTTTT. It yields the protein CASSLAVFRELFF.

This clonotype appeared many times. The CDR3 region is CSARSLAEYQETQYF. The CDR3 bases are TGCAGTGCTAGAAGTCTAGCGGAGTACCAAGAGACCCAGTACTTC. V gene TRBV20-1 combines with J gene TRBJ2-5; 7 bases are a match to TRBD2. Losses at the gene ends were 2 bases for V and 0 bases for J; bases not matched to a gene: 6. The CDR3 contains 15 residues. Germline assignment: CDR1 DFQATT and CDR2 SNEGSKA (reference sequence).

A few counts support this clonotype. V gene TRBV4-1 combines with J gene TRBJ1-5; 11 nucleotides agree with TRBD1. This CDR3 spans 15 amino acids. Trimming at V came to 4 bases and at J to 7 bases, leaving 6 bases not matched to a gene. CDR1 and CDR2 (germline): MGHRA, YSYEKL. CDR3 nucleotide sequence: TGCGCCAGCAGCCTTTGGACAGGGGGCCAACAGCCCCAGCATTTT. Translation gives CASSLWTGGQQPQHF.